The present entry profiles one T cell receptor (beta chain) with its context. As yet, its antigen is unknown. CD4+ cells of roughly five patients were subjected to sorting into CD25+CD127- cells. Sampling of alopecia areata patients yielded lesional scalp punch biopsies as well as peripheral blood. The data belong to a study of CD8+ T cells in alopecia areata. Points from the study as a whole: Resident alphabeta T cells of normal skin are also sequenced in scalp samples.

The CDR3 extends over 15 amino acids. CDR1 and CDR2 from the germline V gene are LGHNA and YNFKEQ. V dropped 0 bases and J dropped 6 bases, with 11 bases sitting between them. Following extraction, RNA underwent reverse transcription to cDNA, which served as the sequencing template. Repertoires were generated with immunoSEQ multiplex PCR, while TCRdb's copy carries only in-frame clones and drops some. The repertoire holds more than 7,000 clones, with about two thirds as singletons. The material sequenced was CD4+ Tregs sorted from blood. The V call is TRBV4-2, the J call TRBJ2-2, with D maybe TRBD2 (5 bases). The source of this sequence is a human donor with alopecia areata. The CDR3 region is CASSQDLLVAGELFF. Here the CDR3 DNA reads TGTGCCAGCAGCCAAGATCTACTAGTCGCCGGGGAGCTGTTTTTT.